Given below is one TCR beta chain in context. This clonotype was observed a handful of times. This clone's antigen is unknown. Base qualities are not recorded, but no much larger clone differs from it by a single base. The data stem from a study of response to subunit inactivated influenza vaccine (dated by TCRdb to the late 2010s). Regarding the research as a whole: The study used deep quantitative T cell receptor repertoire profiling to track responses to a trivalent subunit inactivated influenza vaccine.

Deletion took 4 bases off V and 2 bases off J, with a span of 18 bases between the germline ends. CDR1 and CDR2, per the germline V gene, are SGHDN and FVKESK. Measured from the cysteine to the phenylalanine, the CDR3 is 17 residues long. Only the CDR3 region is kept as DNA, spanning 51 bases read in frame from base 1. Receptors were amplified or captured by RT-PCR. TCRdb names Illumina HiSeq 2500 as the instrument used. Using fastp trimming at Q25 and MiXCR clonotype assembly, TCRdb reanalyzed the public sequencing data and kept in-frame beta chains. For every CDR3 protein sequence, its rows merge into one entry that carries the most common genes and DNA. For this sample the table gives roughly 550,000 distinct CDR3 sequences, of which roughly 23% were detected only once. Approximately 3% of the sample is taken by the ten largest. The full study reports these points: The authors proposed that each seasonal influenza vaccination may bring in only a limited number of new T cells.

The sample was also linked to a second study, of T cells expressing NK-cell markers. The second paper states: 5'RACE template switching, by which a universal primer site and unique molecular identifiers were added, was used to make TCR beta cDNA libraries. About 8 donors provided sorted CD3+CD56+NKG2C+, CD3+CD56+NKG2C- and CD3+CD56-NKG2C+ T-cell subsets, whose TCR beta-chain repertoires were profiled. Among the eight sequenced donors, only one was HCMV-seronegative, while the other seven were HCMV-seropositive. In several experiments an anti-gammadeltaTCR antibody was added to restrict sorting to alphabetaTCR-expressing T cells. In roughly 6 donors, the dominant CD3+CD56+NKG2C+ clonotypes ranked among the top 10 CD8+ clonotypes, making up roughly 1.0-7.0% of CD8+ T cells. Those dominant clonotypes were again the most abundant among CD3+CD56-NKG2C+ cells in a handful of donors, at about 28.3-60.1%. Whether the expanded NKG2C-expressing T cell clones were specific for HCMV antigens was left unclear. The eight sequenced donors were randomly selected healthy volunteers, three men and five women. A commercial ELISA kit detecting HCMV-specific IgG in serum was used to determine HCMV serostatus. Peripheral blood mononuclear cells were isolated from blood by Ficoll density gradient centrifugation. Using Miltenyi isolation kits, CD4+ and CD8+ T cells were isolated from PBMC through magnetic immunoseparation. Synthesis of cDNA was primed from the TCR beta constant segment and was followed by two consecutive PCR amplification steps. Libraries were sequenced as 2 x 150 bp reads on Illumina HiSeq 2000/2500, MiSeq or NextSeq. Reads were demultiplexed and grouped by UMI with MIGEC, and clonotypes were assembled and quantified with MiTCR. To remove erroneous sequences, TCR cDNA sequences were retained only when supported by two or more reads. Downstream repertoire analysis used the tcR package, and clonotypes were matched across fractions by CDR3 nucleotide sequence plus V segment. VDJmatch was used to annotate antigen specificity against VDJdb, with one amino acid substitution in CDR3 permitted.

This sample comprised CD4+ T cells sorted from PBMCs, obtained approximately 12 days after vaccination. Here the chain combines TRBV14 and TRBJ2-1, with no D gene named confidently. This sequence originates from a man aged 45-60 years who received an inactivated influenza vaccine. Donor details come from another sample of the same person, matched by shared clones. CDR3 protein: CASSPRWIVGAYNEQFF. DNA sequence: TGTGCCAGCAGCCCCCGGTGGATAGTGGGTGCCTACAATGAGCAGTTCTTC.